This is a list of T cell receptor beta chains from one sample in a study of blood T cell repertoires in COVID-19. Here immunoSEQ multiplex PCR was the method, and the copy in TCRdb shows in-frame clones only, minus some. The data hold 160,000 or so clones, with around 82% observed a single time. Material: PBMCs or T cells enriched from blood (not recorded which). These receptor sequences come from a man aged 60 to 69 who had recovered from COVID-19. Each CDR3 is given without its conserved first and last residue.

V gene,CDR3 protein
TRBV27,ASSGWDRAVATQY
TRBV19,ASSIWRGDSNQPQH
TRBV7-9,ASSSKTSLPASDEQF
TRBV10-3,AISERVPSYEQY
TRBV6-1,ASSGTSGVNTGELF
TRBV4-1,ASSSGLINSPLH
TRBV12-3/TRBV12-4,ASSLKQGEKLF
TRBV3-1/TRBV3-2,ASSQDQGLYYEQY
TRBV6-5,ASSPSRRGIGEQY
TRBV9,ASSVGGSYYGYT
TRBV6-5,ASAVVTGTGELF
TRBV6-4,ASSPGGRDTGELF
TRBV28,ASSASISDFNYNEQF